This T cell receptor (beta chain) appears in the sequencing data of a study of shared clonotypes between healthy human individuals. Regarding this clone: Its antigen is not identified.

Repertoires were generated with immunoSEQ multiplex PCR, while TCRdb's copy carries only in-frame clones and drops some. Here the sample spans roughly 1,600,000 clones, approximately 98.5% being singletons. Notes on the study in general: Clonotype sharing among donors, it was expected, would be affected by sequencing depth.

In germline, CDR1 is ENHRY, CDR2 SYGVKD. After removal of 0 bases from V and 7 bases from J, the junction contained 8 bases not matched to a gene. This CDR3 region has 16 residues. The genes are TRBV10-3 and TRBJ1-5; 8 nucleotides match TRBD1. The source is a man aged 25-45 years in good health. Specimen: naive CD4+ T cells sorted from blood. Subset given: CD45RA+ positively selected. Here the CDR3 DNA reads TGTGCCATCAGTGAGTCGGCCAGGGGGCCCGGGCAGCCCCAGCATTTT. It encodes CAISESARGPGQPQHF.